The rows below give T cell receptor beta chains drawn from one sample of a study of technical replicates of blood from a handful of donors. Using immunoSEQ multiplex PCR, the repertoire was profiled, and TCRdb retains in-frame clones only, with some absent. This table has some 66,000 clones, roughly 98% appearing once. Material: T cells isolated from PBMCs. Every receptor here comes from a human donor in good health. Both conserved end residues are part of each CDR3. Each record gives: clone size, D gene, J gene, V gene, CDR3 length, CDR3 protein, CDR3 DNA. The D gene is left open where the match is weak. Clone size appears in some rows only: once, few, many, or a class for an expanded clone.

size: NA; D: TRBD2; J: TRBJ2-2; V: TRBV4-2; length: 17; CDR3: CASSQDGRGGLTGELFF; DNA: TGTGCCAGCAGCCAAGACGGGCGGGGGGGCCTTACCGGGGAGCTGTTTTTT
size: NA; D: NA; J: TRBJ1-2; V: TRBV7-2; length: 16; CDR3: CASSLVLDFIRRGYTF; DNA: TGTGCCAGCAGCTTAGTACTGGACTTCATAAGGAGGGGCTACACCTTC
size: NA; D: NA; J: TRBJ1-1; V: TRBV20-1; length: 10; CDR3: CSARTSGAFF; DNA: TGCAGTGCTAGGACATCTGGGGCTTTCTTT
size: once; D: NA; J: TRBJ1-6; V: TRBV27; length: 16; CDR3: CASSPRDDPYNSPLHF; DNA: TGTGCCAGCAGTCCGCGGGACGACCCTTATAATTCACCCCTCCACTTT
size: NA; D: TRBD2; J: TRBJ2-1; V: TRBV6-1; length: 15; CDR3: CASSELAAIGNEQFF; DNA: TGTGCCAGCAGTGAACTAGCGGCCATTGGGAATGAGCAGTTCTTC
size: NA; D: TRBD1; J: TRBJ1-5; V: TRBV10-3; length: 14; CDR3: CATRTGAGNQPQHF; DNA: TGTGCCACTAGAACAGGGGCGGGCAATCAGCCCCAGCATTTT
size: NA; D: TRBD2; J: TRBJ2-4; V: TRBV5-6; length: 18; CDR3: CASSLAVGAGVAKNIQYF; DNA: TGTGCCAGCAGCTTGGCGGTAGGGGCGGGGGTAGCCAAAAACATTCAGTACTTC
size: NA; D: NA; J: TRBJ1-5; V: TRBV6-1; length: 14; CDR3: CASSEARVDQPQHF; DNA: TGTGCCAGCAGTGAAGCGAGGGTAGATCAGCCCCAGCATTTT
size: NA; D: TRBD2; J: TRBJ2-1; V: TRBV29-1; length: 14; CDR3: CSVETSGAYNEQFF; DNA: TGCAGCGTAGAAACTAGCGGGGCATACAATGAGCAGTTCTTC
size: NA; D: NA; J: TRBJ2-1; V: TRBV7-8; length: 11; CDR3: CASTGGDEQFF; DNA: TGTGCCAGCACCGGCGGAGATGAGCAGTTCTTC
size: NA; D: NA; J: TRBJ2-2; V: TRBV5-1; length: 15; CDR3: CASSPGLMNTGELFF; DNA: TGCGCCAGCAGCCCGGGACTTATGAACACCGGGGAGCTGTTTTTT
size: once; D: NA; J: TRBJ2-7; V: TRBV18; length: 16; CDR3: CASSPLLGAEPYEQYF; DNA: TGTGCCAGCTCACCACTCCTGGGGGCGGAACCCTACGAGCAGTACTTC
size: NA; D: TRBD1; J: TRBJ1-2; V: TRBV2; length: 14; CDR3: CASRPTGKNYGYTF; DNA: TGTGCCAGCAGACCGACAGGGAAGAACTATGGCTACACCTTC
size: NA; D: TRBD2; J: TRBJ2-1; V: TRBV29-1; length: 18; CDR3: CSVEVPLASGSAYNEQFF; DNA: TGCAGCGTTGAAGTCCCACTGGCTAGCGGGAGTGCCTACAATGAGCAGTTCTTC
size: NA; D: NA; J: TRBJ1-1; V: TRBV2; length: 15; CDR3: CATTRVALQPTEAFF; DNA: TGTGCCACCACCAGGGTGGCGCTACAACCCACTGAAGCTTTCTTT
size: NA; D: NA; J: TRBJ1-2; V: TRBV30; length: 20; CDR3: CARSHWAPGWGQGFSYGYTF; DNA: TGTGCCCGGAGTCATTGGGCTCCCGGATGGGGCCAGGGGTTTAGCTATGGCTACACCTTC
size: NA; D: NA; J: TRBJ1-2; V: TRBV2; length: 13; CDR3: CASYRSTYYGYTF; DNA: TGTGCCAGCTATAGATCAACCTACTATGGCTACACCTTC
size: NA; D: NA; J: TRBJ1-2; V: TRBV6-5; length: 14; CDR3: CASTDVTGNYGYTF; DNA: TGTGCCAGCACCGACGTAACAGGGAACTATGGCTACACCTTC
size: NA; D: NA; J: TRBJ1-2; V: TRBV15; length: 17; CDR3: CATSRDRAGTTPGGYTF; DNA: TGTGCCACCAGCAGAGATCGGGCAGGGACAACCCCCGGTGGCTACACCTTC
size: NA; D: TRBD1; J: TRBJ2-5; V: TRBV15; length: 14; CDR3: CATSGDRGRETQYF; DNA: TGTGCCACCAGCGGAGACAGGGGGCGGGAGACCCAGTACTTC
size: NA; D: NA; J: TRBJ1-2; V: TRBV5-1; length: 16; CDR3: CASSRQTVGANYGYTF; DNA: TGCGCCAGCAGCCGCCAGACAGTGGGTGCTAACTATGGCTACACCTTC
size: NA; D: TRBD1; J: TRBJ1-2; V: TRBV5-4; length: 14; CDR3: CASSIGTVAYGYTF; DNA: TGTGCCAGCAGCATAGGGACAGTCGCTTATGGCTACACCTTC
size: NA; D: NA; J: TRBJ1-4; V: TRBV27; length: 16; CDR3: CASSHRLGAVNEKLFF; DNA: TGTGCCAGCAGCCATAGGCTGGGGGCGGTTAATGAAAAACTGTTTTTT
size: NA; D: TRBD2; J: TRBJ2-3; V: TRBV7-7; length: 15; CDR3: CASSRAGGNTDTQYF; DNA: TGTGCCAGCAGCCGAGCGGGAGGGAACACAGATACGCAGTATTTT
size: NA; D: NA; J: TRBJ1-1; V: TRBV7-3; length: 13; CDR3: CASTLDLNTEAFF; DNA: TGTGCCAGCACCCTGGACTTAAACACTGAAGCTTTCTTT
size: NA; D: NA; J: TRBJ1-1; V: TRBV6-5; length: 16; CDR3: CASSYIRATENTEAFF; DNA: TGTGCCAGCAGTTACATTCGAGCGACCGAGAACACTGAAGCTTTCTTT
size: once; D: TRBD1; J: TRBJ1-5; V: TRBV4-2; length: 16; CDR3: CASSQETGQGDQPQHF; DNA: TGTGCCAGCAGCCAAGAAACGGGACAGGGGGATCAGCCCCAGCATTTT
size: NA; D: TRBD2; J: TRBJ2-3; V: TRBV27; length: 19; CDR3: CASSRGLAGGTSSTDTQYF; DNA: TGTGCCAGCAGCAGAGGACTAGCGGGAGGGACTTCTAGCACAGATACGCAGTATTTT
size: NA; D: TRBD2; J: TRBJ2-7; V: TRBV6-5; length: 16; CDR3: CASSYLTSGSPYEQYF; DNA: TGTGCCAGCAGTTACCTTACTAGCGGGAGCCCCTACGAGCAGTACTTC
size: NA; D: TRBD1; J: TRBJ2-2; V: TRBV30; length: 15; CDR3: CAWSGQGIQSGELFF; DNA: TGTGCCTGGAGTGGACAGGGCATACAATCCGGGGAGCTGTTTTTT
size: NA; D: TRBD2; J: TRBJ2-5; V: TRBV4-1; length: 17; CDR3: CASSQDRLAGAQETQYF; DNA: TGCGCCAGCAGCCAAGATCGACTAGCGGGGGCCCAAGAGACCCAGTACTTC
size: NA; D: TRBD2; J: TRBJ2-3; V: TRBV27; length: 15; CDR3: CASAGGTYITDTQYF; DNA: TGTGCCAGCGCCGGGGGGACTTACATTACAGATACGCAGTATTTT
size: NA; D: TRBD1; J: TRBJ2-3; V: TRBV27; length: 18; CDR3: CASSLRDRVLYSTDTQYF; DNA: TGTGCCAGCAGCCTCCGGGACAGGGTTTTGTATAGCACAGATACGCAGTATTTT